A selection of T cell receptor beta chains follows, all from one sample in a study of CD8 T cells in ankylosing spondylitis. Using its own MiXCR run on the 5' RACE reads, TCRdb lists one record per CDR3 protein. The table lists about 800,000 distinct CDR3 sequences, 12% of them singletons. The sample was blood, either unsorted or a sorted T cell fraction (not recorded which). The receptors come from a male donor with ankylosing spondylitis. The CDR3 runs from the conserved cysteine through the conserved F or W. The D gene is left open where the match is weak. Clone size is shown for a subset of rows, as once, few, many or a class of expanded clone.

TRBJ2-3	few	TRBV6-5	TRBD1	CASSYTPGGTGTDTQYF	TGTGCCAGCAGTTACACCCCAGGGGGCACGGGCACAGATACGCAGTATTTT
TRBJ1-2	.	TRBV9	TRBD1	CASSPRGGAYGYTF	TGTGCCAGCAGCCCCAGGGGGGGTGCCTATGGCTACACCTTC
TRBJ2-5	few	TRBV20-1	.	CSARRVGVETQYF	TGCAGTGCTAGAAGAGTGGGAGTGGAGACCCAGTACTTC
TRBJ1-1	few	TRBV20-1	TRBD1	CSARTRTGHTEAFF	TGCAGTGCTAGAACCAGGACAGGGCACACTGAAGCTTTCTTT
TRBJ1-5	few	TRBV6-1	.	CASREVLEQPQHF	TGTGCCAGCAGAGAGGTCCTCGAGCAGCCCCAGCATTTT
TRBJ2-5	few	TRBV10-3	.	CAISDYRAETQYF	TGTGCCATCAGTGATTACAGGGCGGAGACCCAGTACTTC
TRBJ2-7	.	TRBV6-1	TRBD1	CASIKGQVSYEQYF	TGTGCCAGCATCAAGGGACAGGTGTCCTACGAGCAGTACTTC
TRBJ2-1	.	TRBV20-1	TRBD2	CSASGGASGAISYNEQFF	TGCAGTGCTAGCGGGGGCGCTAGCGGGGCCATCTCCTACAATGAGCAGTTCTTC
TRBJ1-3	.	TRBV4-3	.	CASRLDTSGNTIYF	TGCGCCAGCAGACTCGACACCTCTGGAAACACCATATATTTT
TRBJ1-1	.	TRBV29-1	.	CSVRKKNTEAFF	TGCAGCGTCCGTAAAAAGAACACTGAAGCTTTCTTT
TRBJ2-1	.	TRBV4-3	.	CASSQETVSYNEQFF	TGCGCCAGCAGCCAAGAGACAGTCTCCTACAATGAGCAGTTCTTC
TRBJ1-4	few	TRBV15	.	CATSRSSMNEKLFF	TGTGCCACCAGCAGGTCCAGCATGAATGAAAAACTGTTTTTT
TRBJ1-2	many	TRBV20-1	.	CSARTGTRFGYTF	TGCAGTGCTAGGACGGGCACAAGATTTGGCTACACCTTC
TRBJ2-3	few	TRBV10-3	.	CAISLGGTDTQYF	TGTGCCATCAGTCTGGGGGGCACAGATACGCAGTATTTT
TRBJ1-2	.	TRBV20-1	TRBD1	CSATGTGGYGYTF	TGCAGTGCTACCGGGACAGGGGGCTATGGCTACACCTTC
TRBJ1-5	few	TRBV4-3	.	CASSQEQHSNQPQHF	TGCGCCAGCAGCCAAGAACAGCATAGCAATCAGCCCCAGCATTTT
TRBJ2-1	few	TRBV20-1	TRBD2	CSASPGSGVNEQFF	TGCAGTGCTTCCCCGGGTAGCGGGGTTAATGAGCAGTTCTTC
TRBJ2-2	.	TRBV20-1	.	CSARGGWELFF	TGCAGTGCTAGAGGAGGTTGGGAGCTGTTTTTT
TRBJ1-2	few	TRBV5-1	.	CASSEWGANGYTF	TGCGCCAGCAGCGAGTGGGGGGCAAATGGCTACACCTTC
TRBJ1-2	many	TRBV29-1	.	CSVGGLYGYTF	TGCAGCGTTGGAGGACTCTATGGCTACACCTTC
TRBJ2-3	few	TRBV7-2	.	CASSAQGYFRTDTQYF	TGTGCCAGCAGCGCCCAAGGGTACTTCCGCACAGATACGCAGTATTTT
TRBJ1-5	few	TRBV6-1	TRBD1	CASSARDRDQPQHF	TGTGCCAGCAGCGCACGGGACAGAGATCAGCCCCAGCATTTT
TRBJ2-4	many	TRBV21-1	.	CASSKGLSWGNIQYF	TGTGCCAGCAGCAAAGGACTTTCTTGGGGAAACATTCAGTACTTC
TRBJ1-2	.	TRBV4-2	.	CASRLPGPPYGYTF	TGTGCCAGCAGGCTGCCCGGGCCCCCCTATGGCTACACCTTC
TRBJ2-5	once	TRBV6-5	.	CASSWSGSQETQYF	TGTGCCAGCAGTTGGTCAGGGAGTCAAGAGACCCAGTACTTC
TRBJ2-3	many	TRBV5-1	TRBD1	CASSFGTATDTQYF	TGCGCCAGCAGCTTTGGGACAGCCACAGATACGCAGTATTTT
TRBJ1-4	few	TRBV28	TRBD1	CASSSPDRGPEKLFF	TGTGCCAGCAGTTCACCGGACAGGGGGCCTGAAAAACTGTTTTTT
TRBJ2-5	many	TRBV20-1	.	CSALTTSQETQYF	TGCAGTGCACTCACTACCTCCCAAGAGACCCAGTACTTC
TRBJ1-1	.	TRBV10-3	.	CAISGTEGTEAFF	TGTGCCATCAGTGGGACAGAAGGCACTGAAGCTTTCTTT
TRBJ1-2	.	TRBV30	.	CAWSVFTSGYTF	TGTGCCTGGAGCGTGTTTACCTCTGGCTACACCTTC
TRBJ2-7	.	TRBV10-1	.	CASSARGDEQYF	TGCGCCAGCAGCGCTAGGGGGGACGAGCAGTACTTC
TRBJ2-1	few	TRBV7-3	.	CASNGEQFF	TGTGCCAGCAACGGGGAGCAGTTCTTC
TRBJ2-2	many	TRBV5-1	.	CASRENPNTGELFF	TGCGCCAGCAGGGAGAACCCTAACACCGGGGAGCTGTTTTTT
TRBJ1-1	few	TRBV6-5	.	CASSYDPSITEAFF	TGTGCCAGCAGTTACGACCCCTCAATCACTGAAGCTTTCTTT
TRBJ2-1	.	TRBV5-6	.	CASSSQGTDEQFF	TGTGCCAGCAGCTCCCAGGGGACGGACGAGCAGTTCTTC
TRBJ2-3	.	TRBV12-3/TRBV12-4	TRBD2	CASSRNVAGGITDTQYF	TGTGCCAGCAGTCGCAACGTAGCGGGAGGTATCACAGATACGCAGTATTTT
TRBJ1-2	.	TRBV24-1	.	CATARTGGGDGYTF	TGTGCCACCGCTCGCACAGGAGGAGGCGATGGCTACACCTTC
TRBJ1-1	.	TRBV20-1	.	CSAQDSMNTEAFF	TGCAGTGCCCAGGACAGTATGAACACTGAAGCTTTCTTT
TRBJ1-1	.	TRBV7-9	.	CASSPWAAQNTEAFF	TGTGCCAGCAGCCCTTGGGCAGCCCAGAACACTGAAGCTTTCTTT
TRBJ1-2	many	TRBV4-3	.	CASSQDLPSYGYTF	TGCGCCAGCAGCCAAGACCTTCCAAGCTATGGCTACACCTTC
TRBJ2-7	few	TRBV12-3/TRBV12-4	.	CASSIGSEQYF	TGTGCCAGCAGTATCGGAAGCGAGCAGTACTTC
TRBJ1-1	.	TRBV4-2	.	CASSHRQRGTEAFF	TGTGCCAGCAGCCACCGACAAAGGGGCACTGAAGCTTTCTTT
TRBJ2-7	many	TRBV12-3/TRBV12-4	.	CASSLETGGQYF	TGTGCCAGCAGTTTAGAGACAGGTGGGCAGTACTTC
TRBJ2-5	.	TRBV20-1	.	CSAREDKETQYF	TGCAGTGCTAGAGAAGACAAAGAGACCCAGTACTTC
TRBJ1-1	few	TRBV3-1	.	CASSQALMNTEAFF	TGTGCCAGCAGCCAAGCCCTTATGAACACTGAAGCTTTCTTT
TRBJ1-5	many	TRBV5-1	.	CASSLDNLDQPQHF	TGCGCCAGCAGCTTGGACAACCTTGATCAGCCCCAGCATTTT
TRBJ1-2	.	TRBV5-1	.	CASSLDGGFYGYTF	TGCGCCAGCAGCTTGGATGGCGGATTCTATGGCTACACCTTC
TRBJ2-2	.	TRBV5-1	TRBD2	CASSPVAGAPGELFF	TGCGCCAGCAGCCCAGTAGCGGGAGCCCCCGGGGAGCTGTTTTTT
TRBJ2-1	many	TRBV29-1	.	CSVGQSSYNEQFF	TGCAGCGTTGGACAAAGCTCCTACAATGAGCAGTTCTTC
TRBJ2-2	.	TRBV7-9	TRBD1	CASSVQGFLNTGELFF	TGTGCCAGCAGCGTACAGGGGTTCCTGAACACCGGGGAGCTGTTTTTT
TRBJ1-1	.	TRBV20-1	.	CSAKIENTEAFF	TGCAGTGCTAAAATAGAGAACACTGAAGCTTTCTTT
TRBJ1-1	.	TRBV5-1	.	CASSLRTASGTEAFF	TGCGCCAGCAGCTTGCGGACGGCGTCGGGCACTGAAGCTTTCTTT
TRBJ2-5	.	TRBV18	.	CASSPPSARETQYF	TGTGCCAGCTCACCACCGTCCGCTCGGGAGACCCAGTACTTC